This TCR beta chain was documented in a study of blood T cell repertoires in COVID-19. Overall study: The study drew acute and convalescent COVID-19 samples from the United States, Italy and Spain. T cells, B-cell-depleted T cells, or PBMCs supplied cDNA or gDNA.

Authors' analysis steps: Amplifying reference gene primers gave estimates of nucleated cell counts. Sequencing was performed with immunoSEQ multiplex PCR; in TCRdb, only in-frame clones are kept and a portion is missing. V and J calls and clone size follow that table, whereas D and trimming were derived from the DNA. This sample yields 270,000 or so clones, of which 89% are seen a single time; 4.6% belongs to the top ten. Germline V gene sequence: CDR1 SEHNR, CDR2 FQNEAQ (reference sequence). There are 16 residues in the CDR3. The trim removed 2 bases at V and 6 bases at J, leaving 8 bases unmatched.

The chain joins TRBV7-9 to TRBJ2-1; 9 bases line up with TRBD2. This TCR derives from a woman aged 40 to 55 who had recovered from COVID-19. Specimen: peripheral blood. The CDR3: CASSLPVGTSFNEQFF. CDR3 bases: TGTGCCAGCAGCTTACCTGTCGGGACTAGCTTCAATGAGCAGTTCTTC.